The 2 T cell receptor beta chains in this list originate from one sample, sequenced in a study of blood T cell repertoires in COVID-19. Repertoires were generated with immunoSEQ multiplex PCR, while TCRdb's copy carries only in-frame clones and drops some. The sample lists around 110,000 clones; roughly 90% were seen once. The sample was peripheral blood. The receptors here all came from a man aged 40-49 years with active or convalescent COVID-19.

This chain joins TRBV11-1 and TRBJ2-3; no clear D gene. V was shortened by 5 bases and J by 5 bases, with 11 bases between the two germline ends. Germline V gene data show CDR1 as SGHAT and CDR2 as FQDESV (reference sequence). The CDR3 is made up of 13 amino acids. The CDR3 DNA is TGTGCCAGCAGCCGTTCCCCGGGAGATACGCAGTATTTT. Encoded protein: CASSRSPGDTQYF.

This clone was picked up one time. Germline is not matched at one junction end, which may reflect a read error. The chain carries TRBV7-7 and TRBJ2-1; 10 bases align to TRBD2. The CDR3 totals 15 residues. From germline, CDR1 is SSHAT and CDR2 FNYEAQ (reference sequence). The CDR3 is CASSLIAGGSNEQFF. The CDR3 nucleotides read TGTGCTAGCAGCTTAATAGCGGGAGGTTCCAATGAGCAGTTCTTC.